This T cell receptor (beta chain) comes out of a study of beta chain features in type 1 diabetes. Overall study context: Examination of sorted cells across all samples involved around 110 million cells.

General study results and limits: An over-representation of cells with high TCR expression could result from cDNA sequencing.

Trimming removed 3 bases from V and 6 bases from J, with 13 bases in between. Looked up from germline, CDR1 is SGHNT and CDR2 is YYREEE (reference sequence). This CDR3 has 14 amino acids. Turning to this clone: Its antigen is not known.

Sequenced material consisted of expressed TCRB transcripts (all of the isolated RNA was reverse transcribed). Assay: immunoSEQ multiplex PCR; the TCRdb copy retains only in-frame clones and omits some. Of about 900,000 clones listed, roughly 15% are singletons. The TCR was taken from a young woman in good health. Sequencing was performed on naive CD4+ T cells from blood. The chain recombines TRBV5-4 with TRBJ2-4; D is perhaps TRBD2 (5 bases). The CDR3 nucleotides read TGTGCCAGCAGCTCGCGAGAGGGCCGAAACATTCAGTACTTC. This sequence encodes CASSSREGRNIQYF.